What follows are 23 T cell receptor beta chains derived from one specimen sequenced in a study of immune evolution from preneoplasia to lung adenocarcinoma. TCRdb's copy holds only in-frame clones and misses some; the assay was immunoSEQ multiplex PCR. The sample includes about 8,400 clones, 81% of them seen just once. The material sequenced was FFPE invasive lung adenocarcinoma tissue. Every receptor here comes from a person aged 50-59 years with lung adenocarcinoma.

The J gene is TRBJ2-3, the V gene TRBV2; no clear D. Trimming stripped 5 bases from V and 4 bases from J, with 16 bases between. Germline V gene lookup returns CDR1 SNHLY and CDR2 FYNNEI. The CDR3 loop spans 15 amino acids. The CDR3 loop reads CASSPSLFSADTQYF. CDR3 in DNA: TGTGCCAGCAGTCCGAGTCTTTTCAGCGCAGATACGCAGTATTTT.

CDR3 in amino acids: CASSSGRVDQPQHF. The DNA for the CDR3 is TGTGCCAGCAGCTCAGGAAGAGTAGATCAGCCCCAGCATTTT. The gene calls are TRBV7-9 and TRBJ1-5; D ambiguous. Trimming pared 4 bases from V and 5 bases from J, leaving 12 bases between. The V gene's germline CDR1 is SEHNR and CDR2 FQNEAQ (reference sequence). The CDR3 length is 14 residues.

The chain links TRBV6-6 to TRBJ1-6, with a possible D match to TRBD1 (6 bases). With 6 bases removed from V and 9 bases from J, the gap between germline ends came to 18 bases. CDR1 and CDR2 from the germline V gene are MNHNY and SVGAGI (reference sequence). The CDR3 loop spans 15 amino acids. CDR3 nucleotides: TGTGCCAGCAGGATACACAGGGTAGGAGTTTCACCCCTCCACTTT. Protein: CASRIHRVGVSPLHF.

The gene calls are TRBV5-4 and TRBJ1-1, with D tentatively TRBD1 (5 bases). V was clipped by 1 base and J by 4 bases, with 11 bases between them. The germline gives CDR1 SGHNT, CDR2 YYREEE (reference sequence). The CDR3 covers 14 residues. CDR3 loop: CASSLYQGLTEAFF. In nucleotides, the CDR3 is TGTGCCAGCAGCTTGTATCAGGGACTCACTGAAGCTTTCTTT.

The rearrangement joins TRBV28 to TRBJ1-1; D not resolved. This CDR3 comprises 12 residues. Between the trimmed V and J ends, which lost 10 bases and 1 base, there was a span of 10 bases. Germline-derived CDR1 and CDR2 are MDHEN and SYDVKM. In nucleotides, the CDR3 is TGTGCCACCGACACAACGAACACTGAAGCTTTCTTT. It is translated as CATDTTNTEAFF. Together with reference TRBV28 and TRBJ1-1, the CDR3 gives the full variable domain: DVKVTQSSRYLVKRTGEKVFLECVQDMDHENMFWYRQDPGLGLRLIYFSYDVKMKEKGDIPEGYSVSREKKERFSLILESASTNQTSMYLCATDTTNTEAFFGQGTRLTVV.

V and J are TRBV6-1 and TRBJ1-1; the D gene is possibly TRBD1 (6 bases). The CDR3 covers 15 residues. The germline V gene has CDR1 MNHNS and CDR2 SASEGT. V dropped 1 base and J dropped 6 bases, with 15 bases sitting between them. Here the CDR3 reads CASSEGVGSGAEAFF. The CDR3 DNA follows: TGTGCCAGCAGTGAAGGTGTCGGGTCAGGGGCTGAAGCTTTCTTT.

The chain uses TRBV7-8 and TRBJ2-7; TRBD2 is a possible D gene (6 bases). Trimming took off 3 bases at V and 1 base at J, with 13 bases between the two ends. Germline assignment: CDR1 SGHVS and CDR2 FQNEAQ. The CDR3 has 15 amino acids. The CDR3 loop is CASSFGAGGSYEQYF. The CDR3 DNA sequence: TGTGCCAGCAGCTTTGGGGCCGGAGGGTCCTACGAGCAGTACTTC.

The DNA of the CDR3 is TGTGCCAGCAGCGCTCCGGGACAGGGGATAGACGAGCAGTACTTC. This gives the protein CASSAPGQGIDEQYF. The chain recombines TRBV9 with TRBJ2-7; 10 bases map to TRBD1. Germline V gene lookup returns CDR1 SGDLS and CDR2 YYNGEE. V lost 3 bases, J lost 5 bases, and 8 bases stayed unmatched. This CDR3 contains 15 residues.

Comments on this clone: The same CDR3 arises from other DNA sequences in this sample as well. V is TRBV5-1 and J is TRBJ2-7, with a possible D match to TRBD2 (6 bases). Trimming pared 5 bases from V and 0 bases from J, leaving 9 bases between. Per germline, CDR1 SGHRS and CDR2 YFSETQ. This CDR3 contains 13 residues. This CDR3 reads CASREGSSYEQYF. The CDR3 region has the DNA TGCGCCAGCAGGGAGGGCAGCTCCTACGAGCAGTACTTC.

The V and J genes are TRBV7-9 and TRBJ1-1, with 7 positions matching TRBD1. The CDR3 extends over 12 amino acids. The germline gives CDR1 SEHNR, CDR2 FQNEAQ (reference sequence). V lost 4 bases and J lost 7; bases outside the gene matches: 3. The CDR3 DNA reads TGTGCCAGCAGCTCACAGGGGATTGAAGCTTTCTTT. As protein: CASSSQGIEAFF.

J is TRBJ2-6 and V is TRBV7-2; D not certain. The V end lost 3 bases, the J end lost 2 bases, and 2 bases lay between the germline ends. The CDR3 is made up of 13 amino acids. Germline CDR1 and CDR2: SGHTA and FQGNSA. The CDR3 sequence is CASSFPGANVLTF. CDR3 coding DNA: TGTGCCAGCAGCTTCCCTGGGGCCAACGTCCTGACTTTC.

The V gene is TRBV2, the J gene TRBJ1-1; D might be TRBD1 (6 bases). V gave up 4 bases and J gave up 8 bases, with 14 bases separating them. The CDR3 is 13 amino acids. Germline V gives CDR1 SNHLY, CDR2 FYNNEI. The CDR3 DNA follows: TGTGCCAGCAGTGTATTAGGAGGGGGAGAAGCTTTCTTT. This translates into CASSVLGGGEAFF. Together with reference TRBV2 and TRBJ1-1, the CDR3 gives the full variable domain: EPEVTQTPSHQVTQMGQEVILRCVPISNHLYFYWYRQILGQKVEFLVSFYNNEISEKSEIFDDQFSVERPDGSNFTLKIRSTKLEDSAMYFCASSVLGGGEAFFGQGTRLTVV.

This clone appeared once. The junction differs from germline at one of its ends, possibly a read error. This CDR3 reads CASSYFYQAGHTIYF. CDR3 coding DNA: TGTGCCAGCAGTTACTTCTATCAGGCTGGACACACCATATATTTT. The chain couples TRBV6-6 to TRBJ1-3; D unclear. This CDR3 is 15 amino acids long. Germline CDR1 is MNHNY and CDR2 is SVGAGI (reference sequence).

The chain carries TRBV6-5 and TRBJ2-5, with 13 bases that match TRBD2. Germline CDR1 MNHEY, CDR2 SVGAGI. V lost 4 bases to trimming and J lost 5 bases; unmatched junction nucleotides: 4. This CDR3 is built from 15 residues. The CDR3 bases are TGTGCCAGCAGTTCTACTAGCGGGGGGGCCGAGACCCAGTACTTC. Amino acid sequence: CASSSTSGGAETQYF.

The chain is built from TRBV7-4 and TRBJ1-1, with D maybe TRBD1 (5 bases). Germline assignment: CDR1 SGHVT and CDR2 SQSDAQ. This CDR3 has 11 residues. Trimming took off 1 base at V and 10 bases at J, with 7 bases between the two ends. CDR3 DNA: TGTGCCAGCAGCTTAGAGGGGCGAGCTTTCTTT. Its translation is CASSLEGRAFF.

V and J are TRBV29-1 and TRBJ2-3; D gene ambiguous. Germline CDR1 SQVTM, CDR2 ANQGSEA. Deletions cut 3 bases from V and 1 base from J, with 14 bases between. The CDR3 loop spans 15 amino acids. CDR3 coding DNA: TGCAGCGTTGATGGGCCTAACGTAGGCACAGATACGCAGTATTTT. The encoded protein is CSVDGPNVGTDTQYF.

This clone was seen a single time. The V gene is TRBV6-1, the J gene TRBJ1-1, with D possibly TRBD1 on 5 matching bases. V lost 2 bases and J lost 5, with 12 bases in between. Germline values: CDR1 MNHNS, CDR2 SASEGT. The CDR3 runs 14 residues. The CDR3 loop reads CASSEQGGETEAFF. The CDR3 nucleotides read TGTGCCAGCAGTGAACAGGGCGGGGAAACTGAAGCTTTCTTT.

In its sample, this clone was seen a few times. The rearrangement links TRBV18 to TRBJ1-2; D possibly corresponds to TRBD1 (6 bases). The CDR3 length is 13 residues. The ends were cut back, 1 base at V and 7 bases at J, with 10 bases in the middle. Germline CDR1 KGHSH, CDR2 LQKENI. The CDR3 nucleotides read TGTGCCAGCTCACCACAGGGGGTTGGTGGCTACACCTTC. The encoded protein is CASSPQGVGGYTF.

This clone was counted a single time. The chain has TRBV27 and TRBJ1-2, with D possibly being TRBD1 (5 bases). V was cut by 3 bases and J by 6 bases, with 11 bases left in between. This CDR3 is built from 13 residues. Germline V CDR1 and CDR2: MNHEY, SMNVEV (reference sequence). The CDR3 loop reads CASSFRQGHGYTF. The CDR3 DNA is TGTGCCAGCAGTTTTCGGCAGGGACATGGCTACACCTTC.

The chain carries TRBV9 and TRBJ2-1; D call uncertain. Trimming shortened V by 0 bases and J by 9 bases, and 7 bases separated the two germline ends. Germline V CDR1 and CDR2: SGDLS, YYNGEE. The CDR3 extends over 12 amino acids. CDR3 DNA sequence: TGTGCCAGCAGCGTAGGCGATGGTGAGCAGTTCTTC. Its translation is CASSVGDGEQFF.

V and J are TRBV5-1 and TRBJ2-7, with D perhaps matching TRBD1 (5 bases). From germline, CDR1 is SGHRS and CDR2 YFSETQ. Trimming took 0 bases from V and 3 from J, leaving 7 bases between them. This CDR3 contains 13 residues. The chain's CDR3 is CASSLETGYEQYF. CDR3 bases: TGCGCCAGCAGCTTGGAAACAGGCTACGAGCAGTACTTC. The full variable domain, rest sourced from reference TRBV5-1 and TRBJ2-7, is KAGVTQTPRYLIKTRGQQVTLSCSPISGHRSVSWYQQTPGQGLQFLFEYFSETQRNKGNFPGRFSGRQFSNSRSEMNVSTLELGDSALYLCASSLETGYEQYFGPGTRLTVT.

The chain combines TRBV6-5 with TRBJ2-1; D is ambiguous. From germline, CDR1 is MNHEY and CDR2 SVGAGI. The V gene lost 2 bases and the J gene lost 7 bases, with 18 bases spanning the gap. The CDR3 consists of 16 residues. In DNA form, the CDR3 reads TGTGCCAGCAGTTACGCCTATTCCGGAGCCCCGAATGAGCAGTTCTTC. This encodes CASSYAYSGAPNEQFF.

The V call is TRBV7-9, the J call TRBJ2-5; D ambiguous. CDR3 length: 17 amino acids. Per the germline V gene, CDR1 is SEHNR and CDR2 is FQNEAQ (reference sequence). V was shortened by 2 bases and J by 0 bases, with 16 bases between the two germline ends. Written as DNA, the CDR3 is TGTGCCAGCAGCTTATCGGCCTGGGCATTGTACCAAGAGACCCAGTACTTC. Its translation is CASSLSAWALYQETQYF.